This T cell receptor (beta chain) was captured by sequencing in a study of T cell changes during pregnancy in multiple sclerosis. Germline V gives CDR1 SGHTA, CDR2 FQGNSA. The CDR3 length is 16 residues. Unmatched junction bases numbered 15, after V lost 3 bases and J lost 8 bases. Data came from immunoSEQ multiplex PCR; TCRdb stores just in-frame clones and leaves some out. This table has some 93,000 clones, 90% to 95% appearing once. The sample here was peripheral blood, taken after pregnancy. This clonotype was sampled from a female donor in good health, enrolled as a control in a pregnancy study. This chain connects TRBV7-2 to TRBJ1-2; 7 bases fit TRBD1. The CDR3 loop reads CASSFSQTLDRDGYTF. The CDR3 DNA follows: TGTGCCAGCAGCTTCTCCCAAACCCTAGACAGGGACGGCTACACCTTC.